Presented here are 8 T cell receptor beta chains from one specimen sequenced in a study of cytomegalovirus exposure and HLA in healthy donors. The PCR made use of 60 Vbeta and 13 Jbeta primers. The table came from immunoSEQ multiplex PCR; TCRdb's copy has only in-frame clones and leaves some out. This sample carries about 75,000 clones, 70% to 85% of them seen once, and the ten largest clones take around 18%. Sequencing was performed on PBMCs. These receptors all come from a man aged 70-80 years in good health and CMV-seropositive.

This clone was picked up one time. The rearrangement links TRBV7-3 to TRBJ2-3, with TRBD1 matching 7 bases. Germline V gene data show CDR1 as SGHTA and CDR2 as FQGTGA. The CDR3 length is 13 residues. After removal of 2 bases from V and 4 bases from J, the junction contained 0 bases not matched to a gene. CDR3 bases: TGTGCCAGCAGCTTAGACAGGGCAGATACGCAGTATTTT. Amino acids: CASSLDRADTQYF.

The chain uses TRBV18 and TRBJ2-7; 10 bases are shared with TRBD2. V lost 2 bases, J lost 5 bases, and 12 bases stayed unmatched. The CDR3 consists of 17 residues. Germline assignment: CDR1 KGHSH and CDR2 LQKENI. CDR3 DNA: TGTGCCAGCTCACCAAGCCGGTCGGCTAGCGGGAGCCACGAGCAGTACTTC. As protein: CASSPSRSASGSHEQYF.

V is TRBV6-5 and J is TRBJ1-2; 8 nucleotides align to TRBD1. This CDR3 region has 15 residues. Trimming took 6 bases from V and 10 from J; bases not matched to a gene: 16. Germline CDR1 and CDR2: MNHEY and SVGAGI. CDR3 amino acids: CASSPTIGQGWDYTF. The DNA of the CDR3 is TGTGCCAGCAGCCCTACTATTGGACAGGGATGGGACTACACCTTC.

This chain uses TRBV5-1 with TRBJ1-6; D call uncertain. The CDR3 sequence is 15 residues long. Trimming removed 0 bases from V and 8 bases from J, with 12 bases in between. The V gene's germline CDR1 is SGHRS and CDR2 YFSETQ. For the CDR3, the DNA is TGCGCCAGCAGCTTGGCCCTGGGAGGCTATTCACCCCTCCACTTT. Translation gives CASSLALGGYSPLHF.

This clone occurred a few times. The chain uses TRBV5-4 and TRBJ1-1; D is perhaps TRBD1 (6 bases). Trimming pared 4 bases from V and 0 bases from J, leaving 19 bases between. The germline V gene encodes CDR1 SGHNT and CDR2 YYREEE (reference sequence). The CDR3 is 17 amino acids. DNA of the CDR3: TGTGCCAGCAGCCTATTACAGGGCCAAAAAATGAACACTGAAGCTTTCTTT. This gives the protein CASSLLQGQKMNTEAFF.

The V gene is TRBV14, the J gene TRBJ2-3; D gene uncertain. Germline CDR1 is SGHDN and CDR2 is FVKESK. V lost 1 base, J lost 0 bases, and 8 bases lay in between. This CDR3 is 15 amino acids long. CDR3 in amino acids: CASSQAQTSTDTQYF. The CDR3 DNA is TGTGCCAGCAGCCAAGCCCAGACTAGCACAGATACGCAGTATTTT.

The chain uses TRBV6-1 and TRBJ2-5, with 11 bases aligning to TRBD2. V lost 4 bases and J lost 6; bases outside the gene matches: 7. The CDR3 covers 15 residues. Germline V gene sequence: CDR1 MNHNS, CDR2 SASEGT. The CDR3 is CASSGVAGGPQTQYF. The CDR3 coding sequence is TGTGCCAGCAGTGGAGTAGCGGGGGGGCCGCAGACCCAGTACTTC.

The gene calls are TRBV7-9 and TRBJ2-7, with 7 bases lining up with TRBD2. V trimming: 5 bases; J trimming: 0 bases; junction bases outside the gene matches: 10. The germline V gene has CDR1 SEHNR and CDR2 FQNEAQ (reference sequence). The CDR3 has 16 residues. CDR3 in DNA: TGTGCCAGCAGCCGGTCTAGCGGTCTCCCCTCCTACGAGCAGTACTTC. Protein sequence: CASSRSSGLPSYEQYF.